The 9 T cell receptor beta chains in this list originate from one sample, sequenced in a study of blood T cells in healthy people across ages. Then a second PCR, running about 6 to 12 cycles, was carried out with a sample-barcoded 5' primer and a J-beta primer mix. In TCRdb, the 5' RACE reads were re-called with MiXCR into one record per CDR3 protein. The top ten hold 15% to 20% of the sample, which has just under 900,000 distinct CDR3 sequences, about 30% seen once. Sequenced: blood. The source of these receptors is a woman of 80 years or more in good health.

The V and J genes are TRBV11-3 and TRBJ2-7; D is possibly TRBD1 (6 bases). The CDR3 is made up of 11 amino acids. The germline CDR1 and CDR2 sequences are SGHNT and YENEEA. Trimming removed 4 bases from V and 8 bases from J, with 9 bases in between. The CDR3 loop reads CASSSGVQQYF. The CDR3 nucleotides are TGTGCCAGCAGCTCAGGGGTTCAGCAGTACTTC.

V gene TRBV20-1 combines with J gene TRBJ1-1, with D tentatively TRBD1 (5 bases). CDR1 is DFQATT, CDR2 SNEGSKA, per germline (reference sequence). The CDR3 extends over 15 amino acids. Trimming removed 3 bases from V and 11 bases from J, with 25 bases in between. DNA for the CDR3: TGCAGTGCTAGGGACGGAGGTAGAGTTGAGGGGTCGGCTTTCTTT. Its translation: CSARDGGRVEGSAFF.

This clonotype was seen repeatedly, ten times or more. The rearrangement uses TRBV20-1 and TRBJ2-3; the D gene is possibly TRBD1 (5 bases). Looked up from germline, CDR1 is DFQATT and CDR2 is SNEGSKA (reference sequence). The CDR3 consists of 14 residues. V lost 5 bases and J lost 4, with 16 bases in between. CDR3 loop: CSALDTMHADTQYF. The DNA of the CDR3 is TGCAGTGCTCTGGACACTATGCACGCAGATACGCAGTATTTT.

About this clonotype: This may arise from a read error, as a much more abundant clone is one base away. The V gene is TRBV20-1, the J gene TRBJ2-3; perhaps TRBD2 as D (6 bases). Trimming took off 2 bases at V and 0 bases at J, with 18 bases between the two ends. The germline V gene encodes CDR1 DFQATT and CDR2 SNEGSKA (reference sequence). The CDR3 covers 17 residues. CDR3 protein: CSARMPGTGNSTDTQYF. DNA for the CDR3: TGCAGTGCTAGAATGCCCGGGACTGGCAATAGCACAGATACGCAGTATTTT.

This clonotype was seen a few times. J is TRBJ1-4 and V is TRBV12-3 or TRBV12-4; D is uncertain. Trimming removed 5 bases at V and 3 bases at J, with 16 bases between. This CDR3 has 16 amino acids. This CDR3 reads CASSRRLVDPNEKLFF. The CDR3 DNA reads TGTGCCAGCAGTAGAAGGTTGGTCGACCCTAATGAAAAACTGTTTTTT.

Regarding this clonotype: A much larger clone sits a single nucleotide away, making a read error possible. V usage is TRBV20-1 and J usage is TRBJ2-5, with a weak D call TRBD2 (6 bases). CDR3 length: 15 amino acids. The germline CDR1 and CDR2 sequences are DFQATT and SNEGSKA (reference sequence). CDR3 coding DNA: TGCAGTGCTAGAGACCCGATCCCACAACGGGAGACCCACTACTTC. This gives the protein CSARDPIPQRETHYF.

This clonotype was seen a few times. CDR3 sequence reads: CASSEEGLRNSPLHF. The CDR3 nucleotides read TGTGCCAGCAGTGAAGAAGGACTCCGAAATTCACCCCTCCACTTT. The rearrangement joins TRBV2 to TRBJ1-6, with D unresolved. CDR3 length equals 15 residues. V gave up 1 base and J gave up 7 bases, with 11 bases separating them. Germline values: CDR1 SNHLY, CDR2 FYNNEI.

This clonotype was seen many times. V is TRBV5-1 and J is TRBJ2-3; 10 bases fit TRBD1. The CDR3 runs 15 residues. The V gene's germline CDR1 is SGHRS and CDR2 YFSETQ. V lost 4 bases and J lost 5; bases outside the gene matches: 7. CDR3 region: CASSKTGGGLDTQYF. DNA of the CDR3: TGCGCCAGCAGCAAGACAGGGGGCGGGTTAGATACGCAGTATTTT.

The chain uses TRBV11-2 and TRBJ1-1, with D perhaps matching TRBD1 (6 bases). The CDR3 sequence is 15 residues long. Between the trimmed V and J ends, which lost 6 bases and 4 bases, there was a span of 18 bases. Germline values: CDR1 SGHAT, CDR2 FQNNGV. CDR3 region: CASSPEDIRGTEAFF. DNA for the CDR3: TGTGCCAGCAGTCCCGAGGATATCAGGGGCACTGAAGCTTTCTTT.